This entry lists 22 T cell receptor beta chains sequenced from one sample in a study of blood T cell repertoires in COVID-19. TCRdb's copy holds only in-frame clones and misses some; the assay was immunoSEQ multiplex PCR. The table includes 100,000 to 150,000 clones, approximately 80% detected once. Sequencing was done on a sample of peripheral blood. These receptors came from a woman in her 50s with acute or convalescent COVID-19.

This chain joins TRBV2 and TRBJ1-6, with D perhaps TRBD1 (6 bases). CDR1 and CDR2 (germline): SNHLY, FYNNEI. The germline V and J ends were trimmed by 4 bases and 7 bases, with 11 bases remaining between them. The CDR3 is made up of 14 amino acids. The CDR3 here is CASSGDRRNSPLHF. The CDR3 region has the DNA TGTGCCAGCAGTGGAGACAGGAGAAATTCACCCCTCCACTTT.

V usage is TRBV2 and J usage is TRBJ1-6; 8 bases are shared with TRBD1. Germline loops: CDR1 SNHLY, CDR2 FYNNEI. The CDR3 totals 15 residues. V was clipped by 6 bases and J by 7 bases; unmatched bases: 8. The CDR3 reads CASRRTGHPNSPLHF. In DNA form, the CDR3 reads TGTGCCAGCAGGAGGACAGGGCATCCGAATTCACCCCTCCACTTT. The full variable domain, completed using reference TRBV2 and TRBJ1-6, is EPEVTQTPSHQVTQMGQEVILRCVPISNHLYFYWYRQILGQKVEFLVSFYNNEISEKSEIFDDQFSVERPDGSNFTLKIRSTKLEDSAMYFCASRRTGHPNSPLHFGNGTRLTVT.

The CDR3 DNA sequence: TGTGCCAGCAGCCAAGATCTGCAGGGAACCTACGAGCAGTACTTC. Protein: CASSQDLQGTYEQYF. The rearrangement uses TRBV14 and TRBJ2-7; a possible D gene is TRBD1 (5 bases). Germline loops: CDR1 SGHDN, CDR2 FVKESK. Trimming cost V 0 bases and J 2 bases, with 11 bases left between them. The CDR3 length is 15 residues.

The CDR3 DNA reads TGTGCCAGCAGCGGGGGAGGGCGGGGTGAAGCTTTCTTT. Encoded protein: CASSGGGRGEAFF. The V call is TRBV6-5, the J call TRBJ1-1, with D maybe TRBD1 (5 bases). Germline V gene lookup returns CDR1 MNHEY and CDR2 SVGAGI. V lost 6 bases and J lost 7, with 15 bases in between. This CDR3 region has 13 residues.

V is TRBV2 and J is TRBJ1-4, with a weak D call TRBD1 (6 bases). The CDR3 runs 14 residues. Germline V gives CDR1 SNHLY, CDR2 FYNNEI. Trimming removed 4 bases at V and 6 bases at J, with 12 bases between. CDR3 sequence reads: CASSATGRDEKLFF. CDR3 sequence (DNA): TGTGCCAGCAGTGCCACAGGGAGGGATGAAAAACTGTTTTTT.

The chain employs TRBV5-1 and TRBJ1-2, with unresolved D. In germline, CDR1 is SGHRS, CDR2 YFSETQ. The V and J ends lost 1 base and 1 base respectively, with 5 bases between them. The CDR3 consists of 13 residues. The DNA of the CDR3 is TGCGCCAGCAGCTTGACAGATAACTATGGCTACACCTTC. Translation gives CASSLTDNYGYTF.

This clone was observed once. The V and J genes are TRBV12-3 or TRBV12-4 and TRBJ1-6; D remains unclear. This CDR3 region has 12 residues. V was clipped by 6 bases and J by 7 bases, with 7 bases between them. The CDR3 reads CASSRSNSPLHF. Written as DNA, the CDR3 is TGTGCCAGCAGCCGTTCCAATTCACCCCTCCACTTT.

The CDR3 here is CASSLGQEPLWDEQFF. In nucleotides, the CDR3 is TGCGCCAGCAGCTTGGGACAGGAGCCCCTATGGGATGAGCAGTTCTTC. V and J are TRBV5-1 and TRBJ2-1, with D tentatively TRBD1 (6 bases). Trimming took 0 bases from V and 8 from J, leaving 18 bases between them. Germline V gene lookup returns CDR1 SGHRS and CDR2 YFSETQ. The CDR3 is made up of 16 amino acids.

This clone has just one count. The chain uses TRBV15 and TRBJ1-6, with 7 bases aligning to TRBD1. With 3 bases clipped from V and 0 bases from J, the junction kept 8 bases outside the gene matches. The CDR3 contains 18 residues. Per germline, CDR1 LNHNV and CDR2 YYDKDF (reference sequence). In DNA form, the CDR3 reads TGTGCCACCAGCAGGGGACAGCCAATTAGCTCCTATAATTCACCCCTCCACTTT. Translated, it gives CATSRGQPISSYNSPLHF.

The V and J genes are TRBV24-1 and TRBJ2-7; unclear D gene. The CDR3 length is 14 residues. Germline assignment: CDR1 KGHDR and CDR2 SFDVKD. V was trimmed by 3 bases and J by 4 bases, leaving 12 bases between them. The CDR3 protein is CATSDPHSRYEQYF. As DNA, the CDR3 is TGTGCCACCAGTGATCCCCACTCACGGTACGAGCAGTACTTC.

The gene calls are TRBV3-1 (or the pseudogene TRBV3-2) and TRBJ2-2; tentative D call: TRBD1 (5 bases). Germline assignment: CDR1 LGHDT and CDR2 YNNKEL (reference sequence). V was shortened by 4 bases and J by 4 bases, with 16 bases between the two germline ends. The CDR3 consists of 16 residues. This CDR3 is CASSRQLGVGTGELFF. CDR3 nucleotides: TGTGCCAGCAGCCGACAGTTAGGGGTAGGCACCGGGGAGCTGTTTTTT.

The chain is built from TRBV7-8 and TRBJ1-3; 9 bases agree with TRBD1. The CDR3 spans 15 residues. V dropped 5 bases and J dropped 4; count of bases not matched to a gene: 6. Germline CDR1 is SGHVS and CDR2 is FQNEAQ. CDR3 in amino acids: CASSPRDRAGNTIYF. In nucleotides, the CDR3 is TGTGCCAGCAGCCCCCGGGACAGGGCAGGAAACACCATATATTTT.

The chain recombines TRBV6-6 with TRBJ2-7; 8 bases align to TRBD2. Germline CDR1 MNHNY, CDR2 SVGAGI (reference sequence). The CDR3 is 18 residues long. The junction had 20 bases not matched to a gene; V was cut back by 5 bases and J by 5 bases. Here the CDR3 reads CASSLTTSDTPLPNEQYF. CDR3 nucleotide sequence: TGTGCCAGCAGTCTCACGACTAGCGACACCCCCCTACCAAACGAGCAGTACTTC.

This clone was counted a single time. The chain combines TRBV12-3 or TRBV12-4 with TRBJ2-7, with D perhaps matching TRBD2 (6 bases). V shed 3 bases and J shed 0 bases, with 6 bases lying between them. This CDR3 contains 13 residues. For the CDR3, the DNA is TGTGCCAGCAGTTTGACTAGCTCCTACGAGCAGTACTTC. Translation gives CASSLTSSYEQYF.

The rearrangement links TRBV4-1 to TRBJ2-1; 8 positions match TRBD1. The germline CDR1 and CDR2 sequences are MGHRA and YSYEKL. The CDR3 is 17 residues long. The V gene end was trimmed by 4 bases and the J gene end by 7 bases; junction bases not matched to a gene: 15. The CDR3 DNA reads TGCGCCAGCAGCCCCATCCCTGGACAGGGTAGCCAAAATGAGCAGTTCTTC. It yields the protein CASSPIPGQGSQNEQFF.

This rearrangement joins TRBV19 to TRBJ1-5, with D unresolved. The ends were cut back, 1 base at V and 3 bases at J, with 10 bases in the middle. CDR3 size: 15 residues. Per germline, CDR1 LNHDA and CDR2 SQIVND (reference sequence). CDR3 DNA sequence: TGTGCCAGTAGTATAGGATTGGCCCTCAATCAGCCCCAGCATTTT. Protein sequence: CASSIGLALNQPQHF.

The count of this clone is one. The chain couples TRBV5-6 to TRBJ2-7; D not resolved. The germline CDR1 and CDR2 sequences are SGHDT and YYEEEE. This CDR3 is built from 13 residues. The germline V and J ends were trimmed by 0 bases and 3 bases, with 7 bases remaining between them. The CDR3 nucleotides are TGTGCCAGCAGCTTGGAACACAGCTACGAGCAGTACTTC. Translation: CASSLEHSYEQYF.

This chain links TRBV11-2 with TRBJ1-1; D is possibly TRBD1 (6 bases). CDR1 and CDR2 from the germline V gene are SGHAT and FQNNGV. V lost 2 bases and J 4 bases, leaving 14 bases between the germline ends. This CDR3 has 15 residues. In DNA form, the CDR3 reads TGTGCCAGCAGCTTATACGAGGGGGTAGGCACTGAAGCTTTCTTT. Residues: CASSLYEGVGTEAFF.

This clone was detected only once. The chain links TRBV21-1 to TRBJ2-7; the table's D call, TRBD2, has no DNA check behind it. TRBV21-1 is flagged as a pseudogene. CDR3 size: 15 residues. In DNA form, the CDR3 reads TGTGCCAGCAGCAAAAGACGGGGAGGGTTCTACGAGCAGTACTTC. Amino acids: CASSKRRGGFYEQYF.

V gene TRBV7-2 combines with J gene TRBJ2-1; TRBD2 matches 8 bases. Unmatched junction bases numbered 10, after V lost 5 bases and J lost 7 bases. The CDR3 totals 15 residues. Germline V gene sequence: CDR1 SGHTA, CDR2 FQGNSA. CDR3 sequence reads: CASSPGGQGRNEQFF. CDR3 in DNA: TGTGCCAGCAGCCCGGGGGGGCAAGGTAGAAATGAGCAGTTCTTC.

This clone has a single count. The genes are TRBV7-9 and TRBJ2-7; D is ambiguous. Germline V gives CDR1 SEHNR, CDR2 FQNEAQ (reference sequence). Trimming took off 5 bases at V and 3 bases at J, with 8 bases between the two ends. This CDR3 region has 12 residues. This chain's CDR3 is CASSLGFYEQYF. The CDR3 bases are TGTGCCAGCAGCCTGGGCTTCTACGAGCAGTACTTC.

The V and J genes are TRBV11-2 and TRBJ1-1; TRBD1 matches 12 bases. The CDR3 loop spans 17 amino acids. V lost 5 bases to trimming and J lost 0 bases; unmatched junction nucleotides: 7. Germline CDR1 SGHAT, CDR2 FQNNGV. CDR3 sequence: CASSPLGTGGMNTEAFF. The CDR3 region has the DNA TGTGCCAGCAGCCCCCTAGGGACAGGGGGCATGAACACTGAAGCTTTCTTT. Drawing the rest from reference TRBV11-2 and TRBJ1-1, the complete variable domain is EAGVAQSPRYKIIEKRQSVAFWCNPISGHATLYWYQQILGQGPKLLIQFQNNGVVDDSQLPKDRFSAERLKGVDSTLKIQPAKLEDSAVYLCASSPLGTGGMNTEAFFGQGTRLTVV.